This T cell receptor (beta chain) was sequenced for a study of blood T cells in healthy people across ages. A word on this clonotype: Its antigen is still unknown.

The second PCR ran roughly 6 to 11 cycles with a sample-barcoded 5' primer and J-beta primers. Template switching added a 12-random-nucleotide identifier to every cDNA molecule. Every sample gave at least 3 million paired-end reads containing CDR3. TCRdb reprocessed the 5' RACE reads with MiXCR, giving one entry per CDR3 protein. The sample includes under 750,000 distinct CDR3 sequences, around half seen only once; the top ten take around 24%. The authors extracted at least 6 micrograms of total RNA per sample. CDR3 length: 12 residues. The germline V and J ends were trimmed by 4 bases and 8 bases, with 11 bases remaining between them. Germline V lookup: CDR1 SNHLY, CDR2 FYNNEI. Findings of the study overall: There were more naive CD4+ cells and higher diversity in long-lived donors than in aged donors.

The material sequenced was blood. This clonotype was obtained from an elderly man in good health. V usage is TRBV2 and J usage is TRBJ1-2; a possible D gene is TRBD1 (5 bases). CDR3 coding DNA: TGTGCCAGCAGTGGGGACTACTCGGGCTACACCTTC. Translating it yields CASSGDYSGYTF.